Listed here are 25 T cell receptor beta chains from one sample, sequenced in a study of blood T cell repertoires in COVID-19. Sequencing was performed with immunoSEQ multiplex PCR; in TCRdb, only in-frame clones are kept and a portion is missing. This repertoire shows under 90,000 clones, 91% found once; its top ten account for 7.3%. The sample taken for sequencing was peripheral blood. The receptors originated from a man between 35 and 55 years old with COVID-19, enrolled during active disease.

The chain joins TRBV9 to TRBJ1-5; no firm D call. The germline V gene has CDR1 SGDLS and CDR2 YYNGEE. Between the trimmed V and J ends, which lost 4 bases and 5 bases, there was a span of 16 bases. The CDR3 contains 15 residues. CDR3 sequence: CASSPAAGRHQPQHF. In DNA form, the CDR3 reads TGTGCCAGCAGCCCTGCTGCAGGCCGGCATCAGCCCCAGCATTTT.

The gene calls are TRBV2 and TRBJ2-7; 7 bases map to TRBD1. The CDR3 runs 12 residues. CDR1 SNHLY and CDR2 FYNNEI come from the germline V gene. The junction had 4 bases not matched to a gene; V was cut back by 8 bases and J by 3 bases. In DNA, the CDR3 is TGTGCCAGCCTAAGACAGGGCTACGAGCAGTACTTC. It codes for CASLRQGYEQYF.

The rearrangement uses TRBV18 and TRBJ1-1; 8 bases map to TRBD1. This CDR3 has 14 residues. Per the germline V gene, CDR1 is KGHSH and CDR2 is LQKENI. V gave up 3 bases and J gave up 4 bases; unmatched junction bases: 4. The CDR3 loop is CASSPGTGGTEAFF. DNA for the CDR3: TGTGCCAGCTCACCGGGGACAGGTGGCACTGAAGCTTTCTTT.

The genes are TRBV2 and TRBJ1-2, with D maybe TRBD1 (6 bases). V was shortened by 7 bases and J by 4 bases, with 16 bases between the two germline ends. Germline V CDR1 and CDR2: SNHLY, FYNNEI. There are 14 residues in the CDR3. The CDR3 DNA is TGTGCCAGCAATTTCCGGGACACAGCCTATGGCTACACCTTC. This sequence encodes CASNFRDTAYGYTF.

This clone is a singleton in its sample. The rearrangement links TRBV5-6 to TRBJ1-6; 8 nucleotides line up with TRBD1. Trimming cost V 3 bases and J 9 bases; bases outside gene matches: 11. The germline gives CDR1 SGHDT, CDR2 YYEEEE. The CDR3 length is 16 residues. The CDR3 DNA reads TGTGCCAGCAGCTCCAACCCGGACAGGGCGGCTTCACCCCTCCACTTT. Translated, it gives CASSSNPDRAASPLHF.

J is TRBJ1-1 and V is TRBV18; D is possibly TRBD1 (5 bases). V dropped 0 bases and J dropped 3 bases, with 8 bases sitting between them. CDR3 length equals 14 residues. From germline, CDR1 is KGHSH and CDR2 LQKENI. As DNA, the CDR3 is TGTGCCAGCTCACCACCGGAGGGACACACTGAAGCTTTCTTT. Amino acids: CASSPPEGHTEAFF.

CDR3 residues: CASSLAGTDNSPLHF. As DNA, the CDR3 is TGCGCCAGCAGCTTGGCCGGGACAGATAATTCACCCCTCCACTTT. The rearrangement joins TRBV5-1 to TRBJ1-6; TRBD1 agrees at 7 bases. The CDR3 has 15 amino acids. Germline CDR1 reads SGHRS; CDR2 reads YFSETQ. V was pared by 0 bases and J by 5 bases, with 2 bases of the junction left unmatched.

This chain joins TRBV13 and TRBJ2-5; D is unresolved. V lost 3 bases to trimming and J lost 1 base, with 21 bases between them. Germline loops: CDR1 PRHDT, CDR2 FYEKMQ (reference sequence). The CDR3 covers 18 residues. CDR3 region: CASSFIRLSHPFQETQYF. As DNA, the CDR3 is TGTGCCAGCAGCTTTATTCGACTTTCCCACCCCTTCCAAGAGACCCAGTACTTC.

Concerning this clone itself: The same CDR3 is also encoded by other DNA sequences in this sample. V is TRBV6-5 and J is TRBJ1-2; TRBD1 aligns across 11 bases. In germline, CDR1 is MNHEY, CDR2 SVGAGI. V was pared by 6 bases and J by 2 bases, with 2 bases of the junction left unmatched. This CDR3 spans 14 amino acids. The CDR3 loop is CASRRDRGNYGYTF. The DNA for the CDR3 is TGTGCCAGCAGAAGGGACAGGGGGAACTATGGCTACACCTTC.

The rearrangement links TRBV11-2 to TRBJ1-1; the D gene is possibly TRBD1 (5 bases). Trimming left V 5 bases short and J 2 bases short, with 18 bases between. Germline V gene sequence: CDR1 SGHAT, CDR2 FQNNGV. This CDR3 is built from 16 residues. CDR3 sequence reads: CASSPRRGAGNTEAFF. CDR3 DNA: TGTGCCAGCAGCCCACGCCGTGGGGCCGGTAACACTGAAGCTTTCTTT.

The V call is TRBV6-6, the J call TRBJ1-1; 8 nucleotides line up with TRBD1. Unmatched junction bases numbered 3, after V lost 0 bases and J lost 6 bases. From germline, CDR1 is MNHNY and CDR2 SVGAGI (reference sequence). The CDR3 spans 14 residues. CDR3 coding DNA: TGTGCCAGCAGTTACTCCGGACAGGGCCCTGAAGCTTTCTTT. Encoded protein: CASSYSGQGPEAFF.

The chain carries TRBV30 and TRBJ1-2; D is unresolved. The CDR3 loop spans 12 amino acids. The V and J ends lost 0 bases and 7 bases respectively, with 9 bases between them. Germline CDR1 and CDR2: GTSNPN and SVGIG (reference sequence). The CDR3 sequence: CAWSVGPPGYTF. CDR3 coding DNA: TGTGCCTGGAGTGTCGGTCCCCCTGGCTACACCTTC. Drawing the rest from reference TRBV30 and TRBJ1-2, the complete variable domain is SQTIHQWPATLVQPVGSPLSLECTVEGTSNPNLYWYRQAAGRGLQLLFYSVGIGQISSEVPQNLSASRPQDRQFILSSKKLLLSDSGFYLCAWSVGPPGYTFGSGTRLTVV.

This clone has only one observation. The chain employs TRBV30 and TRBJ2-5; 10 nucleotides line up with TRBD1. J was trimmed by 4 bases and V by 1 base; bases with no gene match: 6. Germline V gene sequence: CDR1 GTSNPN, CDR2 SVGIG (reference sequence). The CDR3 loop spans 15 amino acids. The DNA of the CDR3 is TGTGCCTGGAGTGCTGGGACAGGGGCTCGAGAGACCCAGTACTTC. The encoded protein is CAWSAGTGARETQYF. Full variable domain (remainder filled in from reference TRBV30 and TRBJ2-5): SQTIHQWPATLVQPVGSPLSLECTVEGTSNPNLYWYRQAAGRGLQLLFYSVGIGQISSEVPQNLSASRPQDRQFILSSKKLLLSDSGFYLCAWSAGTGARETQYFGPGTRLLVL.

The J gene is TRBJ1-1, the V gene TRBV19; 7 bases map to TRBD1. The CDR3 runs to 15 residues. Germline values: CDR1 LNHDA, CDR2 SQIVND (reference sequence). V shed 3 bases and J 3 bases; nucleotides not matched to a gene: 7. As DNA, the CDR3 is TGTGCCAGTAGTATTTCGGGACAGATCTACACTGAAGCTTTCTTT. This sequence encodes CASSISGQIYTEAFF.

The chain links TRBV11-3 to TRBJ2-5, with 13 bases that match TRBD2. V lost 5 bases, J lost 4 bases, and 4 bases stayed unmatched. Germline assignment: CDR1 SGHNT and CDR2 YENEEA. This CDR3 contains 15 residues. The CDR3 nucleotides are TGTGCCAGCAGCAAGGGACTAGCGGGGTCAGAGACCCAGTACTTC. Its translation is CASSKGLAGSETQYF.

This clone was seen a single time. The genes are TRBV28 and TRBJ2-7, with TRBD1 matching 9 bases. The CDR3 length is 14 residues. Per the germline V gene, CDR1 is MDHEN and CDR2 is SYDVKM. V was clipped by 4 bases and J by 0 bases; unmatched bases: 1. The CDR3 coding sequence is TGTGCCAGCAGTTGGGACAGGGTCTCCTACGAGCAGTACTTC. This gives the protein CASSWDRVSYEQYF. Full variable domain (missing parts from reference TRBV28 and TRBJ2-7): DVKVTQSSRYLVKRTGEKVFLECVQDMDHENMFWYRQDPGLGLRLIYFSYDVKMKEKGDIPEGYSVSREKKERFSLILESASTNQTSMYLCASSWDRVSYEQYFGPGTRLTVT.

V and J are TRBV6-5 and TRBJ2-5, with 10 bases fitting TRBD2. The germline gives CDR1 MNHEY, CDR2 SVGAGI. With V trimmed by 9 bases and J by 4 bases, 11 bases remained unmatched. The CDR3 contains 15 residues. The CDR3: CASRLGLAGAETQYF. In DNA, the CDR3 is TGTGCCAGTCGCCTGGGGCTAGCGGGGGCAGAGACCCAGTACTTC.

This clone appeared a few times. V gene TRBV6-5 combines with J gene TRBJ2-2, with TRBD1 as a possible D gene (6 bases). Germline V gene data show CDR1 as MNHEY and CDR2 as SVGAGI. The CDR3 totals 14 residues. V was trimmed by 6 bases and J by 3 bases, leaving 11 bases between them. The CDR3 here is CASRRTVDTGELFF. The DNA for the CDR3 is TGTGCCAGCAGGAGGACAGTAGACACCGGGGAGCTGTTTTTT.

This chain links TRBV5-1 with TRBJ2-7; possibly TRBD1 for D (6 bases). This CDR3 is built from 16 residues. Per germline, CDR1 SGHRS and CDR2 YFSETQ. Deletions cut 4 bases from V and 0 bases from J, with 17 bases between. The CDR3 loop reads CASSDPRDTFSYEQYF. CDR3 bases: TGCGCCAGCAGCGACCCCCGGGACACCTTCTCCTACGAGCAGTACTTC.

The chain is built from TRBV30 and TRBJ2-5; 8 bases are a match to TRBD1. CDR1 GTSNPN and CDR2 SVGIG come from the germline V gene (reference sequence). V trimming: 0 bases; J trimming: 5 bases; junction bases outside the gene matches: 8. This CDR3 spans 15 amino acids. The CDR3 nucleotides are TGTGCCTGGAGTGTAACCGGACAGGGTGATGAGACCCAGTACTTC. Protein sequence: CAWSVTGQGDETQYF.

This chain uses TRBV6-1 with TRBJ1-6; TRBD1 aligns across 9 bases. With V trimmed by 0 bases and J by 10 bases, 7 bases remained unmatched. Germline loops: CDR1 MNHNS, CDR2 SASEGT. This CDR3 region has 16 residues. CDR3 in amino acids: CASSEAPGQGESPLHF. The DNA for the CDR3 is TGTGCCAGCAGTGAAGCGCCGGGACAGGGAGAATCACCCCTCCACTTT.

CDR3 loop: CASRRSSGGSYQETQYF. The DNA for the CDR3 is TGTGCCAGCAGACGGTCTAGCGGGGGGTCGTACCAAGAGACCCAGTACTTC. The J gene is TRBJ2-5, the V gene TRBV5-4, with 11 positions matching TRBD2. The V gene's germline CDR1 is SGHNT and CDR2 YYREEE (reference sequence). The CDR3 totals 17 residues. J lost 0 bases, V lost 5 bases, and 9 bases had no gene match.

The CDR3 nucleotides read TGTGCCAGCAGTTCATCAGGGGCCCGACTGCCCCAGCATTTT. This translates into CASSSSGARLPQHF. V is TRBV2 and J is TRBJ1-5, with TRBD1 as a possible D gene (6 bases). Trimming removed 5 bases from V and 9 bases from J, with 17 bases in between. The germline V gene encodes CDR1 SNHLY and CDR2 FYNNEI. This CDR3 has 14 residues.

The chain recombines TRBV5-1 with TRBJ1-1; 7 bases line up with TRBD1. This CDR3 is 16 amino acids long. J lost 3 bases, V lost 0 bases, and 8 bases had no gene match. Germline V gives CDR1 SGHRS, CDR2 YFSETQ. The CDR3 DNA is TGCGCCAGCAGCTTGGCCGAGGGGGCGTTTGACACTGAAGCTTTCTTT. Translated, it gives CASSLAEGAFDTEAFF.

This clone came up once. The chain links TRBV14 to TRBJ1-2; 9 nucleotides match TRBD1. The CDR3 spans 16 residues. After removal of 3 bases from V and 0 bases from J, the junction contained 5 bases not matched to a gene. The germline gives CDR1 SGHDN, CDR2 FVKESK. This CDR3 is CASSHTGTGPNYGYTF. The CDR3 DNA sequence: TGTGCCAGCAGCCACACGGGGACAGGGCCTAACTATGGCTACACCTTC.